What follows are 21 T cell receptor beta chains derived from one specimen sequenced in a study of T cells in Graves' hyperthyroidism and ophthalmopathy. TCR beta CDR3 regions were amplified from RNA. Using the HTBI primer set, a first-round RT-PCR was run on the TCR CDR3. A single record per CDR3 protein comes from TCRdb applying MiXCR to the multiplex PCR reads. The sample includes about 700,000 distinct CDR3 sequences, 14% of them seen just once. Input material: blood. These receptors all come from a woman aged 18-29 years with Graves' hyperthyroidism.

V usage is TRBV19 and J usage is TRBJ2-2; 10 nucleotides match TRBD1. Germline assignment: CDR1 LNHDA and CDR2 SQIVND (reference sequence). With 6 bases clipped from V and 4 bases from J, the junction kept 5 bases outside the gene matches. The CDR3 has 15 residues. The CDR3 sequence: CASRTGQGSTGELFF. The CDR3 nucleotides are TGTGCCAGTAGGACGGGACAGGGGTCCACCGGGGAGCTGTTTTTT.

This clonotype was counted many times. The J gene is TRBJ2-7, the V gene TRBV20-1, with 10 bases matching TRBD2. The CDR3 totals 15 residues. Germline CDR1 reads DFQATT; CDR2 reads SNEGSKA (reference sequence). After removal of 3 bases from V and 4 bases from J, the junction contained 9 bases not matched to a gene. CDR3 coding DNA: TGCAGTGCTAGTTCCCTAGCGGGAGACGGGTACGAGCAGTACTTC. Residues: CSASSLAGDGYEQYF.

This clonotype was picked up many times. The chain recombines TRBV11-2 with TRBJ1-1; D perhaps matches TRBD1 (5 bases). The CDR3 is 16 residues long. V was cut by 1 base and J by 1 base, with 13 bases left in between. The germline V gene encodes CDR1 SGHAT and CDR2 FQNNGV. The CDR3: CASSLVWGRKNTEAFF. For the CDR3, the DNA is TGTGCCAGCAGCTTAGTCTGGGGACGGAAGAACACTGAAGCTTTCTTT. Variable domain in full (rest from reference TRBV11-2 and TRBJ1-1): EAGVAQSPRYKIIEKRQSVAFWCNPISGHATLYWYQQILGQGPKLLIQFQNNGVVDDSQLPKDRFSAERLKGVDSTLKIQPAKLEDSAVYLCASSLVWGRKNTEAFFGQGTRLTVV.

This clonotype was seen repeatedly, ten times or more. The V call is TRBV6-2 or TRBV6-3, the J call TRBJ1-1, with D uncertain. The CDR3 extends over 14 amino acids. The germline V gene has CDR1 MNHEY and CDR2 SVGEGT. Trimming removed 2 bases at V and 2 bases at J, with 9 bases between. The CDR3 DNA follows: TGTGCCAGCAGTTACGCGCCGGCCAACACTGAAGCTTTCTTT. Its protein product is CASSYAPANTEAFF.

This clonotype was detected ten times or more. The CDR3 coding sequence is TGTGCCAGCAGATCCCCTAGCGGGAGAGCCTACAATGAGCAGTTCTTC. It translates to CASRSPSGRAYNEQFF. The chain combines TRBV6-1 with TRBJ2-1; 10 bases line up with TRBD2. CDR3 length equals 16 residues. Germline CDR1 and CDR2: MNHNS and SASEGT. The ends lost 6 bases at V and 2 bases at J; junction bases unmatched: 7.

This clonotype has ten or more counts. The chain couples TRBV3-1 to TRBJ1-2; TRBD1 matches at 7 bases. Germline V lookup: CDR1 LGHDT, CDR2 YNNKEL (reference sequence). V was clipped by 4 bases and J by 8 bases; unmatched bases: 10. The CDR3 sequence is 14 residues long. The DNA of the CDR3 is TGTGCCAGCAGCCCGTGGACAGGCGGCAAGGGCTACACCTTC. Protein: CASSPWTGGKGYTF.

The V gene is TRBV30, the J gene TRBJ2-1; no clear D. V lost 4 bases and J lost 0, with 10 bases in between. The CDR3 sequence is 14 residues long. Germline V gives CDR1 GTSNPN, CDR2 SVGIG (reference sequence). The CDR3: CAWTWSFSYNEQFF. The CDR3 DNA is TGTGCCTGGACTTGGAGTTTCTCCTACAATGAGCAGTTCTTC.

This clonotype was seen a handful of times. In nucleotides, the CDR3 is TGCAGTGCTAGTATGGGGAGTGTTCCCTACGAGCAGTACTTC. The encoded protein is CSASMGSVPYEQYF. The chain joins TRBV20-1 to TRBJ2-7; tentatively, D is TRBD2 (5 bases). Per the germline V gene, CDR1 is DFQATT and CDR2 is SNEGSKA (reference sequence). V lost 3 bases and J 2 bases, leaving 14 bases between the germline ends. The CDR3 length is 14 residues.

A few counts support this clonotype. V and J are TRBV7-9 and TRBJ2-5; 11 positions match TRBD2. The J segment lost 2 bases and the V segment lost 5 bases, leaving 16 bases of the junction unmatched. Per germline, CDR1 SEHNR and CDR2 FQNEAQ (reference sequence). This CDR3 spans 19 amino acids. The CDR3 sequence: CASSPLNYGLAGPQETQYF. CDR3 coding DNA: TGTGCCAGCAGCCCTCTTAACTACGGACTAGCGGGTCCTCAAGAGACCCAGTACTTC.

The chain employs TRBV7-9 and TRBJ2-2, with a weak D call TRBD1 (6 bases). V was shortened by 1 base and J by 6 bases, with 9 bases between the two germline ends. There are 14 residues in the CDR3. CDR1 and CDR2 from the germline V gene are SEHNR and FQNEAQ (reference sequence). CDR3 residues: CASSLGGQSGELFF. The CDR3 DNA reads as TGTGCCAGCAGCTTAGGAGGACAGTCCGGGGAGCTGTTTTTT.

This chain connects TRBV3-1 to TRBJ2-1; 8 bases match TRBD2. This CDR3 has 16 residues. CDR1 and CDR2 (germline): LGHDT, YNNKEL (reference sequence). After removal of 0 bases from V and 2 bases from J, the junction contained 3 bases not matched to a gene. This chain's CDR3 is CASSQDEREPYNEQFF. DNA for the CDR3: TGTGCCAGCAGCCAAGATGAGCGGGAGCCCTACAATGAGCAGTTCTTC.

Only a few counts were recorded for this clonotype. The chain carries TRBV27 and TRBJ2-7; possibly TRBD2 for D (6 bases). Germline CDR1 and CDR2: MNHEY and SMNVEV (reference sequence). V lost 5 bases and J 3 bases, leaving 14 bases between the germline ends. The CDR3 contains 14 residues. The DNA of the CDR3 is TGTGCCAGCAGTCTGATATCTAGCGACTACGAGCAGTACTTC. This encodes CASSLISSDYEQYF.

The sample holds many counts of this clonotype. The chain employs TRBV4-2 and TRBJ1-1; 7 nucleotides line up with TRBD1. The CDR3 has 16 residues. Germline CDR1 reads LGHNA; CDR2 reads YNFKEQ. J gave up 1 base and V 1 base, and 6 bases lay outside the gene matches. The CDR3 protein is CASSQGGSGGNTEAFF. CDR3 in DNA: TGTGCCAGCAGCCAAGGGGGTTCAGGGGGGAACACTGAAGCTTTCTTT.

This chain links TRBV7-2 with TRBJ2-3, with 7 positions matching TRBD2. CDR1 is SGHTA, CDR2 FQGNSA, per germline. The J segment lost 13 bases and the V segment lost 6 bases, leaving 10 bases of the junction unmatched. The length of the CDR3 is 12 residues. The CDR3 DNA reads TGTGCCAGCAGTGGCGGGGGACCTAGCGAGTATTTT. Translated: CASSGGGPSEYF.

On this clonotype itself: One end of the junction varies from germline; a read error may be responsible. This chain links TRBV4-1 with TRBJ1-2; D ambiguous. Germline V gene lookup returns CDR1 MGHRA and CDR2 YSYEKL. The CDR3 contains 15 residues. CDR3 amino acids: CASTQDALANYGYTF. Written as DNA, the CDR3 is TGCGCCAGCACCCAAGACGCTCTAGCTAACTATGGCTACACCTTC.

This clonotype was seen many times. This chain uses TRBV3-1 with TRBJ2-7; D gene ambiguous. Germline V gives CDR1 LGHDT, CDR2 YNNKEL (reference sequence). The CDR3 contains 11 residues. V gave up 3 bases and J gave up 3 bases, with 3 bases separating them. DNA of the CDR3: TGTGCCAGCAGCCATTTCTACGAGCAGTACTTC. It is translated as CASSHFYEQYF.

This chain links TRBV29-1 with TRBJ1-5; 7 bases match TRBD1. V was pared by 6 bases and J by 1 base, with 6 bases of the junction left unmatched. The CDR3 runs to 14 residues. The germline gives CDR1 SQVTM, CDR2 ANQGSEA. CDR3 region: CSVGHRGSNQPQHF. In DNA, the CDR3 is TGCAGCGTGGGGCACAGGGGAAGCAATCAGCCCCAGCATTTT.

This clonotype was found many times. The genes are TRBV30 and TRBJ1-2; no clear D gene. Germline CDR1 and CDR2: GTSNPN and SVGIG (reference sequence). Trimming pared 2 bases from V and 7 bases from J, leaving 14 bases between. The CDR3 spans 13 residues. The CDR3 loop reads CAWSRNDWSGYTF. The CDR3 DNA reads TGTGCCTGGAGTCGAAATGACTGGAGTGGCTACACCTTC.

At least ten counts were recorded for this clonotype. The chain is built from TRBV30 and TRBJ1-2, with 8 positions matching TRBD1. CDR3 size: 13 residues. Germline V gene lookup returns CDR1 GTSNPN and CDR2 SVGIG (reference sequence). V lost 1 base to trimming and J lost 8 bases; unmatched junction nucleotides: 6. CDR3 DNA: TGTGCCTGGAGTGGCAGGGGGCCTCGCGGCTACACCTTC. Its translation: CAWSGRGPRGYTF. Using reference TRBV30 and TRBJ1-2 for the parts outside the CDR3, the full variable domain is SQTIHQWPATLVQPVGSPLSLECTVEGTSNPNLYWYRQAAGRGLQLLFYSVGIGQISSEVPQNLSASRPQDRQFILSSKKLLLSDSGFYLCAWSGRGPRGYTFGSGTRLTVV.

In this sample, this clonotype turned up once. The V and J genes are TRBV11-2 and TRBJ2-1, with 12 bases lining up with TRBD1. The junction had 3 bases not matched to a gene; V was cut back by 3 bases and J by 9 bases. CDR1 is SGHAT and CDR2 is FQNNGV in the germline V gene. The length of the CDR3 is 14 residues. The CDR3 DNA is TGTGCCAGCAGCTTGATGGGACAGGGGGCTGAGCAGTTCTTC. As protein: CASSLMGQGAEQFF. The variable domain in full, with the rest retrieved from reference TRBV11-2 and TRBJ2-1, is EAGVAQSPRYKIIEKRQSVAFWCNPISGHATLYWYQQILGQGPKLLIQFQNNGVVDDSQLPKDRFSAERLKGVDSTLKIQPAKLEDSAVYLCASSLMGQGAEQFFGPGTRLTVL.

This chain joins TRBV15 and TRBJ2-7; 11 nucleotides line up with TRBD2. CDR1 and CDR2 (germline): LNHNV, YYDKDF (reference sequence). The CDR3 contains 18 residues. The V and J ends lost 5 bases and 5 bases, in that order; junction bases with no gene match: 17. The CDR3 spells CATSQMGIAGGPRNEQYF. The CDR3 DNA follows: TGTGCCACCAGCCAAATGGGAATAGCGGGAGGGCCGAGGAACGAGCAGTACTTC.